This record concerns one T cell receptor beta chain sequence. As yet, its antigen is unknown. Everyone who donated was a healthy bone marrow donor. The source of the sample is a study of cytomegalovirus exposure and HLA in healthy donors. General study findings and limits: Apparent HLA restriction characterized most CMV-associated TCR beta chains in a later analysis. CMV serostatus was the sole immune exposure information available.

In the PCR, 60 Vbeta and 13 Jbeta primers were used. The repertoire was sequenced with immunoSEQ multiplex PCR; TCRdb's copy has only in-frame clones and lacks some. The specimen's table records 150,000 to 200,000 clones. This CDR3 is built from 15 residues. Germline CDR1 is SGHAT and CDR2 is FQNNGV. V lost 5 bases and J 6 bases, leaving 16 bases between the germline ends. Sequenced: PBMCs. V and J are TRBV11-2 and TRBJ2-2, with D perhaps matching TRBD2 (5 bases). The TCR comes from a woman in her sixties or seventies in good health and CMV-seronegative. CDR3 sequence reads: CASSPTDSPPGELFF. In nucleotides, the CDR3 is TGTGCCAGCAGCCCGACGGACTCGCCTCCCGGGGAGCTGTTTTTT.